Ten or more counts support the clone carrying this T cell receptor beta chain. Time point defined: pre-sensitization, week 0. Treatment: therapeutic diphenylcyclopropenone sensitization with weekly scalp DPC. The entry originates in a study of human T cells and chemical hapten exposure. The germline gives CDR1 SGHRS, CDR2 YFSETQ. The V gene lost 0 bases and the J gene lost 0 bases, with 8 bases spanning the gap. This CDR3 comprises 15 residues. Via MiXCR, TCRdb re-called the RACE reads, giving one row per CDR3 protein. The sample holds roughly 380,000 distinct CDR3 sequences; approximately 5.1% are singletons and the top ten take 2% to 3%.

The starting material was whole blood, obtained in connection with sensitization to the hapten diphenylcyclopropenone (DPC). The chain combines TRBV5-1 with TRBJ2-3; unclear D gene. The source of this sequence is a woman in her forties or fifties with alopecia areata. Some clones in this sample may be carry-over from other donors' samples. The CDR3 DNA is TGCGCCAGCAGCTTGGACGGATATAGCACAGATACGCAGTATTTT. It translates to CASSLDGYSTDTQYF.